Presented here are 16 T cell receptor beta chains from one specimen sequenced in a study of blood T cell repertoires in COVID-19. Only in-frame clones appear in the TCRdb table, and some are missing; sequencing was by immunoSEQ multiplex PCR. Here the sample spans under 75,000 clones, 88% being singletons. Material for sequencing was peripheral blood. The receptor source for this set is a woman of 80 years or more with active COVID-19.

The CDR3 DNA is TGTGCCAGCAGCGTAGGTCTCTGGACAGACGATACGCAGTATTTT. It translates to CASSVGLWTDDTQYF. The chain employs TRBV9 and TRBJ2-3, with D perhaps TRBD1 (6 bases). V shed 0 bases and J shed 6 bases, with 14 bases lying between them. CDR3 length equals 15 residues. Germline-derived CDR1 and CDR2 are SGDLS and YYNGEE.

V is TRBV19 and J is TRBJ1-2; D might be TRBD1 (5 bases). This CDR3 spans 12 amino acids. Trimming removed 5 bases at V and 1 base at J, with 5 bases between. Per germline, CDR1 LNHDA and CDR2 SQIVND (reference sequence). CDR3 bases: TGTGCCAGTAGTGACAGTAACTATGGCTACACCTTC. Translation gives CASSDSNYGYTF.

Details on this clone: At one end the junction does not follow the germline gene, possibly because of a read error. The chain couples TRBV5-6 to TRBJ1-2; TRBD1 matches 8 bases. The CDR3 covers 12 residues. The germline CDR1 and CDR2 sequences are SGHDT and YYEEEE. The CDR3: CASSPGTGGRLF. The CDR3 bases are TGTGCCAGCAGCCCAGGGACAGGCGGCCGACTCTTC. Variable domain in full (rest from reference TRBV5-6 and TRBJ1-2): DAGVTQSPTHLIKTRGQQVTLRCSPKSGHDTVSWYQQALGQGPQFIFQYYEEEERQRGNFPDRFSGHQFPNYSSELNVNALLLGDSALYLCASSPGTGGRLFGSGTRLTVV.

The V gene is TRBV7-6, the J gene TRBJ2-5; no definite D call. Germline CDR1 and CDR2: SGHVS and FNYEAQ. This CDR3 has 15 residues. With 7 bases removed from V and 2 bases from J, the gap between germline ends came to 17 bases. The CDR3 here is CASTLLSAPQETQYF. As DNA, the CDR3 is TGTGCCAGCACCCTACTATCAGCTCCACAAGAGACCCAGTACTTC.

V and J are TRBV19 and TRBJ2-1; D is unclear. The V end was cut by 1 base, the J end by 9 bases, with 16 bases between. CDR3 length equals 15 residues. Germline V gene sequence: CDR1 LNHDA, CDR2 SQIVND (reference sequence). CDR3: CASSIASWLGTEQFF. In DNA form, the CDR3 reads TGTGCCAGTAGTATAGCATCTTGGCTAGGCACTGAGCAGTTCTTC. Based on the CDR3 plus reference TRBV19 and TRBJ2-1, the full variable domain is DGGITQSPKYLFRKEGQNVTLSCEQNLNHDAMYWYRQDPGQGLRLIYYSQIVNDFQKGDIAEGYSVSREKKESFPLTVTSAQKNPTAFYLCASSIASWLGTEQFFGPGTRLTVL.

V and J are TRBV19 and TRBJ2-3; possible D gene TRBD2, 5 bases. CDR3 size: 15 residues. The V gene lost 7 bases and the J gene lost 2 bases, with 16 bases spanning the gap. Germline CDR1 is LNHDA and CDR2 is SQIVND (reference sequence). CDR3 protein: CASIRSGTTTDTQYF. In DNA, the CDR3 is TGTGCCAGTATTCGAAGCGGCACTACCACAGATACGCAGTATTTT.

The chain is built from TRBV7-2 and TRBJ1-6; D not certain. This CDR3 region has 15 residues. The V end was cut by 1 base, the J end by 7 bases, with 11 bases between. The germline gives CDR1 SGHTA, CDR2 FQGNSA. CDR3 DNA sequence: TGTGCCAGCAGCTTAGTGAAGGGAGGGAATTCACCCCTCCACTTT. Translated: CASSLVKGGNSPLHF.

The DNA for the CDR3 is TGTGCCATCAGTGATTTGGGGGCAGTAGCGGGGACTAGCACAGATACGCAGTATTTT. The encoded protein is CAISDLGAVAGTSTDTQYF. The V call is TRBV10-3, the J call TRBJ2-3; 8 bases agree with TRBD2. Germline V CDR1 and CDR2: ENHRY, SYGVKD. The ends lost 3 bases at V and 0 bases at J; junction bases unmatched: 14. This CDR3 comprises 19 residues.

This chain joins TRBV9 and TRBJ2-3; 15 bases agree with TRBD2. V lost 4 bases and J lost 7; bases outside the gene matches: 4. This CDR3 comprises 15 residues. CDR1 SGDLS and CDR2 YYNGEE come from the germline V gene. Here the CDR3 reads CASSIGLAGGNTQYF. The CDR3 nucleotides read TGTGCCAGCAGCATCGGACTAGCGGGGGGGAATACGCAGTATTTT.

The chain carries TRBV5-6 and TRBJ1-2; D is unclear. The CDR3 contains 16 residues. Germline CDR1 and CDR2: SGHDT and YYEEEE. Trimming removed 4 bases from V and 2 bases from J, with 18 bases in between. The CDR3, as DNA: TGTGCCAGCAGCCCCCGACGGACGCGGGTCAACTATGGCTACACCTTC. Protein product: CASSPRRTRVNYGYTF. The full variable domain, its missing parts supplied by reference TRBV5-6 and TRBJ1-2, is DAGVTQSPTHLIKTRGQQVTLRCSPKSGHDTVSWYQQALGQGPQFIFQYYEEEERQRGNFPDRFSGHQFPNYSSELNVNALLLGDSALYLCASSPRRTRVNYGYTFGSGTRLTVV.

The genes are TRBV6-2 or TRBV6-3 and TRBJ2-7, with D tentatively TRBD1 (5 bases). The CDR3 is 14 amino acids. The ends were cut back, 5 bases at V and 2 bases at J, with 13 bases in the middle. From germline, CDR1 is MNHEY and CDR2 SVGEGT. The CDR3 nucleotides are TGTGCCAGCAGTCCCCGCACAGGCCCCTACGAGCAGTACTTC. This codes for CASSPRTGPYEQYF.

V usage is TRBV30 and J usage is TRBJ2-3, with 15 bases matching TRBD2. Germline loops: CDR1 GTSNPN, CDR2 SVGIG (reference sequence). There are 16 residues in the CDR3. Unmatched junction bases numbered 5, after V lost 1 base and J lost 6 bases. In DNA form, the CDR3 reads TGTGCCTGGAGTGAAGGACTAGCGGGGGGGCTCGATACGCAGTATTTT. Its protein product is CAWSEGLAGGLDTQYF.

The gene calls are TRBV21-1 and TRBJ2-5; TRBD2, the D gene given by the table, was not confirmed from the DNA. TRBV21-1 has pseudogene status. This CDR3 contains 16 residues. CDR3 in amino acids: CASSATGGLCSKTQYF. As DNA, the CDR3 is TGTGCCAGCAGCGCAACCGGGGGACTTTGCTCCAAGACCCAGTACTTC.

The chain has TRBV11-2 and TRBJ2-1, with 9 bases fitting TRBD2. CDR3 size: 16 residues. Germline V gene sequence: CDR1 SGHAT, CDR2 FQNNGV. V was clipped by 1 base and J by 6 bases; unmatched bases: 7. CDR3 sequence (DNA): TGTGCCAGCAGCTTAGTGAGCCAGCGGGGGGTCAATGAGCAGTTCTTC. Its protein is CASSLVSQRGVNEQFF.

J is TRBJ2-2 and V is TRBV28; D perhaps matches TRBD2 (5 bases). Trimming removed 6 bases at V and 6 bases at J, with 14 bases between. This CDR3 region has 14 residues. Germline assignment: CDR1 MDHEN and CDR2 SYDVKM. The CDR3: CASRSQVRAGELFF. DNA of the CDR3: TGTGCCAGCAGGTCCCAAGTGAGGGCCGGGGAGCTGTTTTTT.

CDR3 sequence reads: CASSPRTGQNIQYF. DNA of the CDR3: TGTGCCAGCAGCCCCCGGACAGGGCAAAACATTCAGTACTTC. This chain links TRBV28 with TRBJ2-4; 8 nucleotides line up with TRBD1. The CDR3 totals 14 residues. The germline gives CDR1 MDHEN, CDR2 SYDVKM. Trimming removed 6 bases from V and 5 bases from J; junction bases left unmatched: 6.